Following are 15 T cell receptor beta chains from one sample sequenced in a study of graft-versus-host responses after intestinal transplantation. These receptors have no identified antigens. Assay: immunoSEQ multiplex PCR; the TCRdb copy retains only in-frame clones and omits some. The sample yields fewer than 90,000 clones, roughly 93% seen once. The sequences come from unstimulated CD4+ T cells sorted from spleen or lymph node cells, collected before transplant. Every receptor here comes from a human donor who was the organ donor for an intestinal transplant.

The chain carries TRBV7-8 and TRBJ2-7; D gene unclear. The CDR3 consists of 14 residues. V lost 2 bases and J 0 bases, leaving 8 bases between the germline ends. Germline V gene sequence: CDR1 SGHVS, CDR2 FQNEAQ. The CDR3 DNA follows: TGTGCCAGCAGCTTAATGGTCTTCTCCTACGAGCAGTACTTC. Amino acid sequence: CASSLMVFSYEQYF.

CDR3 region: CASKGRNNSPLHF. The CDR3, as DNA: TGTGCCAGCAAAGGACGGAATAATTCACCCCTCCACTTT. The chain carries TRBV7-9 and TRBJ1-6, with D hard to call. The V and J ends lost 7 bases and 5 bases respectively, with 9 bases between them. CDR1 is SEHNR and CDR2 is FQNEAQ in the germline V gene (reference sequence). The CDR3 length is 13 residues.

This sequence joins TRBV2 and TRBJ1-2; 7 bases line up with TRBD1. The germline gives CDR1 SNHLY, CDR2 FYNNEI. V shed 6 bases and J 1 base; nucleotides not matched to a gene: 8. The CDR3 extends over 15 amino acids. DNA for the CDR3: TGTGCCAGCAGGGCAGACAGGGTTGTTAACTATGGCTACACCTTC. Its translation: CASRADRVVNYGYTF.

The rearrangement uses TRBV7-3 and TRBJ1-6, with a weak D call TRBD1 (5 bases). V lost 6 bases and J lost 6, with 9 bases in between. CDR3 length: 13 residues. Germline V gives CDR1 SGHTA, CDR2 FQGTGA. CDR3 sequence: CASRGDGNSPLHF. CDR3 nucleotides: TGTGCCAGCAGGGGGGACGGTAATTCACCCCTCCACTTT.

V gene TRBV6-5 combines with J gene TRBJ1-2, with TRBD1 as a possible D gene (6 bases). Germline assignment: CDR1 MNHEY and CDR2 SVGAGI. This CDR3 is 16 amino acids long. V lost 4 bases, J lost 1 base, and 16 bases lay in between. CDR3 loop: CASSLPGGPDNYGYTF. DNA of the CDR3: TGTGCCAGCAGTTTACCCGGGGGCCCAGATAACTATGGCTACACCTTC.

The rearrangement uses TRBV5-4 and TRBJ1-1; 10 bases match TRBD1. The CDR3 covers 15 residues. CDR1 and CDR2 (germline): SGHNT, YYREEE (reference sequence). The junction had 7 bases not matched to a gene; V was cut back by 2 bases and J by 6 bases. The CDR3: CASSFRDRGSAEAFF. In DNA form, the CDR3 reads TGTGCCAGCAGCTTCCGGGACAGGGGTTCCGCTGAAGCTTTCTTT.

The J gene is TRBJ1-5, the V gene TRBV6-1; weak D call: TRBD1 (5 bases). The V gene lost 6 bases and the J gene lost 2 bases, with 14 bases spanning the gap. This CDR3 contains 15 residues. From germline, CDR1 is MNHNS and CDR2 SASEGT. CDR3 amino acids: CASSAATERNQPQHF. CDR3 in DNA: TGTGCCAGCAGCGCCGCGACAGAACGCAATCAGCCCCAGCATTTT.

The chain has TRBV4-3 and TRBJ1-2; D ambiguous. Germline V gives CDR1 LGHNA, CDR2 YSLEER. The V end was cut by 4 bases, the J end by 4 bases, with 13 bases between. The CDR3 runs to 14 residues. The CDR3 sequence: CASSPTTGVYGYTF. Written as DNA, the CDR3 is TGCGCCAGCAGCCCGACGACGGGAGTCTATGGCTACACCTTC.

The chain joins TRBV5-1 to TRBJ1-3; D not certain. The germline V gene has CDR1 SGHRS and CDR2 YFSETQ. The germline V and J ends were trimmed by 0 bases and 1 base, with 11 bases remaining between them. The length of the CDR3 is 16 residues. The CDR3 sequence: CASSLVPTTSGNTIYF. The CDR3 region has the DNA TGCGCCAGCAGCTTGGTCCCGACCACGTCTGGAAACACCATATATTTT.

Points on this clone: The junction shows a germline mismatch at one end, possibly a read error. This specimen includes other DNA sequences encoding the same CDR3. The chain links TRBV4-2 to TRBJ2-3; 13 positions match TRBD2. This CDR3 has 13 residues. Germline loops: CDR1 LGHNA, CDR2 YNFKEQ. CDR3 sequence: CASSQDQLAGGCF. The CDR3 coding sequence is TGTGCCAGCAGCCAAGACCAACTAGCGGGGGGGTGTTTT.

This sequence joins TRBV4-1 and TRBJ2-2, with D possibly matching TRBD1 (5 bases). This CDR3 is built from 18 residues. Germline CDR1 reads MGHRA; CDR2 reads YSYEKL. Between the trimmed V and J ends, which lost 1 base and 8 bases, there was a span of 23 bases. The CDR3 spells CASSQADSPHSKGGELFF. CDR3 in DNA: TGCGCCAGCAGCCAAGCCGACAGTCCACATTCGAAAGGAGGGGAGCTGTTTTTT.

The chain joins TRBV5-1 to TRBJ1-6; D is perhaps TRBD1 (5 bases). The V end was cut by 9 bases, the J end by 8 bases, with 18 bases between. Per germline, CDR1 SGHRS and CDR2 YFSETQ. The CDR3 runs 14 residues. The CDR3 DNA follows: TGCGCCACCACAGACGTCGGGGGAGATTCACCCCTCCACTTT. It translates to CATTDVGGDSPLHF.

The CDR3 protein is CASSRDRNTEAFF. CDR3 bases: TGTGCCAGCAGCCGGGACAGGAACACTGAAGCTTTCTTT. The gene calls are TRBV7-8 and TRBJ1-1; 7 bases are shared with TRBD1. With 5 bases clipped from V and 1 base from J, the junction kept 1 base outside the gene matches. The CDR3 is 13 amino acids. CDR1 and CDR2 from the germline V gene are SGHVS and FQNEAQ.

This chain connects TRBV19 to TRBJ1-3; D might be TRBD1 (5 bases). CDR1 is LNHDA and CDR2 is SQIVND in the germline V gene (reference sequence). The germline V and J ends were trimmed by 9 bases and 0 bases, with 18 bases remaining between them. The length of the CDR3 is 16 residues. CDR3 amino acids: CASTRAGRFSGNTIYF. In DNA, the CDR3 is TGTGCCAGCACCCGGGCGGGACGGTTCTCTGGAAACACCATATATTTT.

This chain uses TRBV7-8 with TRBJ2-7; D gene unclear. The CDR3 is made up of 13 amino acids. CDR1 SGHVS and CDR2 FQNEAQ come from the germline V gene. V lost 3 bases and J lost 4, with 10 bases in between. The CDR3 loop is CASSFGVLYEQYF. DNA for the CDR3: TGTGCCAGCAGCTTTGGGGTCTTATACGAGCAGTACTTC.